These 21 T cell receptor beta chains were sequenced from one sample in a study of OX40 agonist ivuxolimab in advanced cancers. The method was the immunoSEQ multiplex PCR assay. The table comes from immuneACCESS by way of TCRdb, which keeps in-frame sequences with V and J called. Part of the clones is missing from these tables; in studies checked, under half for an unresolved V gene and the rest for unknown reasons. The sample yields about 28,000 clones; roughly 87% were counted once. The ten largest clones represent 12% to 15% of the sample. The specimen comprised CD4+ or CD8+ T cells sorted from blood, sampled in a trial of the OX40 agonist ivuxolimab. Every receptor here comes from an adult with an advanced solid tumor such as melanoma, head and neck, liver or kidney cancer.

The chain employs TRBV5-5 and TRBJ2-1, with D uncertain. Germline V gives CDR1 SGHKS, CDR2 YYEKEE (reference sequence). The CDR3 spans 17 residues. With 3 bases removed from V and 0 bases from J, the gap between germline ends came to 16 bases. In DNA, the CDR3 is TGTGCCAGCAGCTCGGCAGTGACGGGTAGCTCCTACAATGAGCAGTTCTTC. It encodes CASSSAVTGSSYNEQFF.

The chain recombines TRBV4-1 with TRBJ2-5; 9 bases fit TRBD2. CDR3 length equals 16 residues. J gave up 3 bases and V 2 bases, and 7 bases lay outside the gene matches. Germline lookup yields CDR1 MGHRA and CDR2 YSYEKL. Here the CDR3 DNA reads TGCGCCAGCAGCCAAAACCCCGGGACTAGCAAAGAGACCCAGTACTTC. Translated, it gives CASSQNPGTSKETQYF.

This clone is judged medium-sized. CDR3 coding DNA: TGTGCCAGCAGCTTAGAGGGACAGGGTAGCAATCAGCCCCAGCATTTT. This translates into CASSLEGQGSNQPQHF. The chain carries TRBV7-8 and TRBJ1-5; 9 bases match TRBD1. The CDR3 consists of 16 residues. CDR1 is SGHVS and CDR2 is FQNEAQ in the germline V gene. V lost 1 base to trimming and J lost 0 bases; unmatched junction nucleotides: 1.

This clone was observed once. The rearrangement uses TRBV4-3 and TRBJ2-2, with TRBD2 matching over 8 bases. The CDR3 runs 16 residues. Germline CDR1 LGHNA, CDR2 YSLEER. Trimming cost V 1 base and J 2 bases; bases outside gene matches: 3. The CDR3: CASSQGTSRNTGELFF. The CDR3 coding sequence is TGCGCCAGCAGCCAAGGGACTAGCAGAAACACCGGGGAGCTGTTTTTT.

The rearrangement joins TRBV27 to TRBJ1-1; D is undetermined. The germline gives CDR1 MNHEY, CDR2 SMNVEV (reference sequence). The CDR3 sequence is 13 residues long. V gave up 4 bases and J gave up 4 bases, with 10 bases separating them. In DNA, the CDR3 is TGTGCCAGCAGTTGGGCGGGGTCCACTGAAGCTTTCTTT. Its translation: CASSWAGSTEAFF.

V and J are TRBV10-3 and TRBJ2-7; 7 positions agree with TRBD1. CDR1 ENHRY and CDR2 SYGVKD come from the germline V gene. The CDR3 is made up of 12 amino acids. The V gene end was trimmed by 7 bases and the J gene end by 5 bases; junction bases not matched to a gene: 5. DNA for the CDR3: TGTGCCATCACTGACAGGGACGACGAGCAGTACTTC. Translating it yields CAITDRDDEQYF.

The CDR3 DNA reads as TGTGCCAGCAGCCCTGCGACTAGCGGGAGGGCCAATGAGCAGTTCTTC. Its translation: CASSPATSGRANEQFF. The V and J genes are TRBV7-6 and TRBJ2-1; 14 nucleotides line up with TRBD2. There are 16 residues in the CDR3. V lost 5 bases to trimming and J lost 6 bases; unmatched junction nucleotides: 6. Germline V gives CDR1 SGHVS, CDR2 FNYEAQ.

CDR3 sequence: CASKPSPPDQLAGVTDTQYF. CDR3 coding DNA: TGCGCCAGCAAACCTAGCCCCCCTGATCAACTAGCGGGGGTCACAGATACGCAGTATTTT. The rearrangement joins TRBV4-1 to TRBJ2-3; 11 positions agree with TRBD2. V trimming: 7 bases; J trimming: 2 bases; junction bases outside the gene matches: 20. In germline, CDR1 is MGHRA, CDR2 YSYEKL. The CDR3 has 20 amino acids.

This chain uses TRBV5-4 with TRBJ2-1; 9 nucleotides agree with TRBD2. Losses at the gene ends were 4 bases for V and 1 base for J; bases not matched to a gene: 3. Germline lookup yields CDR1 SGHNT and CDR2 YYREEE (reference sequence). There are 15 residues in the CDR3. As DNA, the CDR3 is TGTGCCAGCAGCGACACTAGCGGGTCCTACAATGAGCAGTTCTTC. It yields the protein CASSDTSGSYNEQFF.

The chain uses TRBV7-2 and TRBJ2-7, with TRBD1 identical over 12 bases. The CDR3 extends over 18 amino acids. Germline V gene data show CDR1 as SGHTA and CDR2 as FQGNSA. V trimming: 3 bases; J trimming: 5 bases; junction bases outside the gene matches: 14. In nucleotides, the CDR3 is TGTGCCAGCAGCTTTGGGACAGGGGGCGGTGCGGGAGTCCACGAGCAGTACTTC. Translation gives CASSFGTGGGAGVHEQYF.

The chain uses TRBV6-5 and TRBJ1-1; maybe TRBD1 (5 bases). Germline lookup yields CDR1 MNHEY and CDR2 SVGAGI. The V gene lost 2 bases and the J gene lost 1 base, with 11 bases spanning the gap. The CDR3 loop spans 15 amino acids. The CDR3 nucleotides read TGTGCCAGCAGTTACGAGAGGGGCGCGAACACTGAAGCTTTCTTT. Protein product: CASSYERGANTEAFF.

This clone came up a few times. The rearrangement links TRBV19 to TRBJ1-1; D might be TRBD1 (6 bases). The CDR3 covers 14 residues. V gave up 4 bases and J gave up 0 bases, with 9 bases separating them. CDR1 and CDR2 (germline): LNHDA, SQIVND (reference sequence). The CDR3 loop reads CASSRDILNTEAFF. CDR3 nucleotide sequence: TGTGCCAGTAGTAGGGACATCCTGAACACTGAAGCTTTCTTT.

The rearrangement joins TRBV30 to TRBJ1-1; D may be TRBD1 (6 bases). CDR3 size: 15 residues. The V and J ends lost 1 base and 11 bases respectively, with 23 bases between them. Per germline, CDR1 GTSNPN and CDR2 SVGIG (reference sequence). CDR3 region: CAWSALGGSIYGAFF. CDR3 in DNA: TGTGCCTGGAGTGCTCTAGGGGGGTCAATTTATGGGGCTTTCTTT.

The rearrangement links TRBV5-4 to TRBJ2-5, with no clear D. CDR1 SGHNT and CDR2 YYREEE come from the germline V gene (reference sequence). The CDR3 consists of 16 residues. The ends were cut back, 4 bases at V and 0 bases at J, with 16 bases in the middle. The CDR3 is CASSKKTLGYQETQYF. In DNA form, the CDR3 reads TGTGCCAGCAGCAAGAAAACTCTCGGGTACCAAGAGACCCAGTACTTC.

V and J are TRBV4-1 and TRBJ2-3, with D tentatively TRBD2 (6 bases). The CDR3 is 14 residues long. The germline CDR1 and CDR2 sequences are MGHRA and YSYEKL. V was clipped by 6 bases and J by 2 bases, with 12 bases between them. The CDR3 nucleotides are TGCGCCAGCAGACCAGCGGGCATCACAGATACGCAGTATTTT. Translation gives CASRPAGITDTQYF.

The chain has TRBV4-1 and TRBJ2-7; 7 nucleotides agree with TRBD1. There are 15 residues in the CDR3. The V and J ends lost 5 bases and 4 bases, in that order; junction bases with no gene match: 11. The germline CDR1 and CDR2 sequences are MGHRA and YSYEKL. The CDR3 loop reads CASSAPGGPNYEQYF. In DNA, the CDR3 is TGCGCCAGCAGCGCCCCAGGGGGTCCCAATTACGAGCAGTACTTC.

This chain connects TRBV29-1 to TRBJ2-7; D remains unclear. In germline, CDR1 is SQVTM, CDR2 ANQGSEA. With 7 bases removed from V and 0 bases from J, the gap between germline ends came to 13 bases. The CDR3 extends over 13 amino acids. The CDR3 nucleotides are TGCAGCGCCGTCTTAGAAGCCTCCTACGAGCAGTACTTC. Translated: CSAVLEASYEQYF.

The V call is TRBV19, the J call TRBJ2-7; 9 nucleotides align to TRBD1. CDR3 length: 15 amino acids. The J segment lost 4 bases and the V segment lost 7 bases, leaving 11 bases of the junction unmatched. Germline CDR1 reads LNHDA; CDR2 reads SQIVND (reference sequence). Here the CDR3 DNA reads TGTGCCAGTACCGATTCCGGGACAGGGAGGTACGAGCAGTACTTC. It specifies CASTDSGTGRYEQYF.

The CDR3 bases are TGTGCCAGCAGTTTCCCCCCCGCGGGAGGGCCGACCTACAATGAGCAGTTCTTC. Translated: CASSFPPAGGPTYNEQFF. The V call is TRBV28, the J call TRBJ2-1; TRBD2 matches 9 bases. CDR3 length: 18 residues. Germline V gives CDR1 MDHEN, CDR2 SYDVKM. Trimming removed 3 bases from V and 2 bases from J; junction bases left unmatched: 11.

This sequence joins TRBV5-4 and TRBJ1-4, with 8 bases matching TRBD1. The CDR3 totals 13 residues. With V trimmed by 7 bases and J by 6 bases, 5 bases remained unmatched. The V gene's germline CDR1 is SGHNT and CDR2 YYREEE (reference sequence). The CDR3, as DNA: TGTGCCAGCTCGACAGGGGCCCATGAAAAACTGTTTTTT. It is translated as CASSTGAHEKLFF. Together with reference TRBV5-4 and TRBJ1-4, the CDR3 gives the full variable domain: ETGVTQSPTHLIKTRGQQVTLRCSSQSGHNTVSWYQQALGQGPQFIFQYYREEENGRGNFPPRFSGLQFPNYSSELNVNALELDDSALYLCASSTGAHEKLFFGSGTQLSVL.

The chain combines TRBV7-9 with TRBJ2-7; D may be TRBD1 or TRBD2 (5 bases each). V dropped 5 bases and J dropped 4 bases, with 15 bases sitting between them. The CDR3 loop spans 14 amino acids. CDR1 and CDR2 (germline): SEHNR, FQNEAQ (reference sequence). The CDR3 loop is CASSPEGELYEQYF. CDR3 coding DNA: TGTGCCAGCAGCCCCGAAGGGGAGTTGTACGAGCAGTACTTC.